The 30 T cell receptor beta chains given below trace back to one sample, sequenced in a study of OX40 agonist ivuxolimab in advanced cancers. Repertoires were generated with immunoSEQ multiplex PCR, while TCRdb's copy carries only in-frame clones and drops some. The sample gives some 100,000 clones, 90% of which show up once; 0.31% is in the top ten. The specimen was CD4+ or CD8+ T cells sorted from blood, collected in a trial of the OX40 agonist ivuxolimab. The receptors stem from an adult with an advanced solid tumor such as melanoma, head and neck, liver or kidney cancer.

This chain connects TRBV27 to TRBJ1-4, with D hard to call. This CDR3 is 14 amino acids long. Germline V CDR1 and CDR2: MNHEY, SMNVEV (reference sequence). The V gene lost 2 bases and the J gene lost 3 bases, with 7 bases spanning the gap. The CDR3 region has the DNA TGTGCCAGCAGTTTAAGGTTTCCTAATGAAAAACTGTTTTTT. Protein product: CASSLRFPNEKLFF.

The CDR3 DNA reads TGTGCCAGCTCATCAATGACAGGGGGCTACGAGCAGTACTTC. Translated: CASSSMTGGYEQYF. This chain links TRBV18 with TRBJ2-7; 9 bases are shared with TRBD1. CDR1 and CDR2 from the germline V gene are KGHSH and LQKENI. J was trimmed by 3 bases and V by 5 bases; bases with no gene match: 5. The CDR3 consists of 14 residues.

The genes are TRBV7-9 and TRBJ1-2; no definite D call. Trimming removed 1 base from V and 4 bases from J, with 7 bases in between. CDR1 and CDR2 from the germline V gene are SEHNR and FQNEAQ (reference sequence). There are 13 residues in the CDR3. CDR3 nucleotide sequence: TGTGCCAGCAGCTTAGGGCAGCTCTATGGCTACACCTTC. As protein: CASSLGQLYGYTF.

The gene calls are TRBV4-3 and TRBJ2-3; the match to TRBD2 covers 9 bases. Germline CDR1 is LGHNA and CDR2 is YSLEER. CDR3 length: 15 residues. Trimming at V came to 4 bases and at J to 5 bases, leaving 7 bases not matched to a gene. The CDR3 region has the DNA TGCGCCAGCAGCCGAAGACTAGCGGAACTAGATACGCAGTATTTT. This sequence encodes CASSRRLAELDTQYF.

The gene calls are TRBV7-3 and TRBJ2-3, with D possibly being TRBD1 (6 bases). Germline V lookup: CDR1 SGHTA, CDR2 FQGTGA. The CDR3 extends over 15 amino acids. Trimming left V 5 bases short and J 0 bases short, with 12 bases between. The CDR3 DNA reads as TGTGCCAGCAGCCCTAGGGGACACAGCACAGATACGCAGTATTTT. Translating it yields CASSPRGHSTDTQYF.

This chain connects TRBV19 to TRBJ1-3; the match to TRBD1 covers 8 bases. Unmatched junction bases numbered 17, after V lost 3 bases and J lost 4 bases. The CDR3 is made up of 19 amino acids. The germline CDR1 and CDR2 sequences are LNHDA and SQIVND (reference sequence). The CDR3 DNA reads as TGTGCCAGTAGTATCCGCAGGGGGCGCGGTATGGTGTCCGGAAACACCATATATTTT. It is translated as CASSIRRGRGMVSGNTIYF.

This rearrangement joins TRBV7-2 to TRBJ2-1; 9 nucleotides agree with TRBD1. This CDR3 has 12 residues. CDR1 is SGHTA and CDR2 is FQGNSA in the germline V gene. V trimming: 6 bases; J trimming: 13 bases; junction bases outside the gene matches: 7. DNA of the CDR3: TGTGCCAGCAGTTTTACGGGACAGGGACAGTTCTTC. Residues: CASSFTGQGQFF.

The V call is TRBV5-4, the J call TRBJ2-3; D is undetermined. This CDR3 region has 14 residues. Looked up from germline, CDR1 is SGHNT and CDR2 is YYREEE (reference sequence). The V gene lost 4 bases and the J gene lost 0 bases, with 9 bases spanning the gap. The CDR3 bases are TGTGCCAGCAGCCTCACAGCTAGCACAGATACGCAGTATTTT. This encodes CASSLTASTDTQYF.

The rearrangement uses TRBV18 and TRBJ1-6; TRBD1 aligns across 7 bases. The CDR3 is made up of 16 amino acids. The germline V gene has CDR1 KGHSH and CDR2 LQKENI. Trimming took 1 base from V and 5 from J; bases not matched to a gene: 5. The CDR3 region is CASSPLRDSDNSPLHF. CDR3 DNA sequence: TGTGCCAGCTCACCACTCCGGGACAGCGATAATTCACCCCTCCACTTT.

The J gene is TRBJ2-3, the V gene TRBV2; a possible D gene is TRBD2 (5 bases). This CDR3 is 13 amino acids long. The germline V gene encodes CDR1 SNHLY and CDR2 FYNNEI. V was clipped by 5 bases and J by 2 bases, with 8 bases between them. The CDR3 bases are TGTGCCAGCAGTCGGGAAAACACAGATACGCAGTATTTT. This gives the protein CASSRENTDTQYF.

CDR3 residues: CASSPDYEQYF. CDR3 nucleotide sequence: TGTGCCAGCTCACCAGACTACGAGCAGTACTTC. The chain employs TRBV18 and TRBJ2-7, with D unclear. Between the trimmed V and J ends, which lost 2 bases and 3 bases, there was a span of 2 bases. Per the germline V gene, CDR1 is KGHSH and CDR2 is LQKENI. The CDR3 runs 11 residues.

The V call is TRBV2, the J call TRBJ1-2; 9 bases are shared with TRBD1. Germline V gene lookup returns CDR1 SNHLY and CDR2 FYNNEI. CDR3 size: 11 residues. Unmatched junction bases numbered 3, after V lost 9 bases and J lost 7 bases. DNA for the CDR3: TGTGCCAGAACAGGGGGCATTGGCTACACCTTC. Amino acid sequence: CARTGGIGYTF.

V is TRBV19 and J is TRBJ2-2, with D possibly being TRBD2 (6 bases). Germline V gene lookup returns CDR1 LNHDA and CDR2 SQIVND (reference sequence). Between the trimmed V and J ends, which lost 6 bases and 7 bases, there was a span of 18 bases. This CDR3 is built from 15 residues. In DNA, the CDR3 is TGTGCCAGTAGCTTTGCGGGAAGACAAGGCGGGGAGCTGTTTTTT. Amino acids: CASSFAGRQGGELFF.

This chain connects TRBV5-6 to TRBJ1-1; TRBD1 aligns across 8 bases. The CDR3 is 15 amino acids. With 4 bases clipped from V and 1 base from J, the junction kept 6 bases outside the gene matches. Germline CDR1 and CDR2: SGHDT and YYEEEE. The CDR3 DNA sequence: TGTGCCAGCAGCCGAAGGACAGGGAGGAACACTGAAGCTTTCTTT. Amino acid sequence: CASSRRTGRNTEAFF.

This clone showed up just a few times. The chain employs TRBV6-5 and TRBJ2-7; 8 bases fit TRBD2. Germline V gene sequence: CDR1 MNHEY, CDR2 SVGAGI. The CDR3 loop spans 15 amino acids. V trimming: 8 bases; J trimming: 1 base; junction bases outside the gene matches: 10. The CDR3 is CASGGGLAGSYEQYF. The CDR3 coding sequence is TGTGCCAGCGGTGGCGGGCTAGCGGGTTCCTACGAGCAGTACTTC.

The chain couples TRBV11-1 to TRBJ2-7; tentatively, D is TRBD2 (5 bases). This CDR3 is 15 amino acids long. Germline V gene lookup returns CDR1 SGHAT and CDR2 FQDESV (reference sequence). V lost 5 bases and J lost 2, with 16 bases in between. This chain's CDR3 is CASSRVSSSPYEQYF. CDR3 DNA: TGTGCCAGCAGCCGTGTGTCTAGCAGCCCCTACGAGCAGTACTTC. The whole variable domain, remainder taken from reference TRBV11-1 and TRBJ2-7, is EAEVAQSPRYKITEKSQAVAFWCDPISGHATLYWYRQILGQGPELLVQFQDESVVDDSQLPKDRFSAERLKGVDSTLKIQPAELGDSAMYLCASSRVSSSPYEQYFGPGTRLTVT.

This sequence joins TRBV28 and TRBJ2-4, with 9 bases aligning to TRBD2. Germline V gene lookup returns CDR1 MDHEN and CDR2 SYDVKM. J gave up 0 bases and V 4 bases, and 10 bases lay outside the gene matches. This CDR3 contains 18 residues. The CDR3 here is CASSSAGGPDLAKNIQYF. CDR3 nucleotides: TGTGCCAGCAGTTCAGCGGGAGGACCCGATCTAGCCAAAAACATTCAGTACTTC.

This clone appeared a few times. This chain joins TRBV5-1 and TRBJ2-3; 8 positions agree with TRBD2. This CDR3 has 14 residues. V shed 5 bases, J shed 9 bases, and the junction held 11 bases outside the gene matches. Germline CDR1 and CDR2: SGHRS and YFSETQ. The CDR3 DNA is TGCGCCAGCAGTCCAGCGGGAGACCACATGACGCAGTATTTT. Its translation is CASSPAGDHMTQYF.

CDR3 in amino acids: CASKSVREQYF. The CDR3 nucleotides read TGTGCCAGCAAATCCGTCCGCGAGCAGTACTTC. The chain recombines TRBV6-5 with TRBJ2-7, with D unclear. V gave up 7 bases and J gave up 6 bases, with 10 bases separating them. CDR3 length equals 11 residues. Germline V lookup: CDR1 MNHEY, CDR2 SVGAGI.

The CDR3 protein is CASKGGGGPSDTQYF. The DNA for the CDR3 is TGTGCCAGCAAGGGAGGGGGAGGGCCCTCCGATACGCAGTATTTT. This chain uses TRBV2 with TRBJ2-3, with D possibly being TRBD2 (7 bases). Looked up from germline, CDR1 is SNHLY and CDR2 is FYNNEI. V lost 7 bases and J lost 6, with 20 bases in between. The CDR3 extends over 15 amino acids. The full variable domain, completed using reference TRBV2 and TRBJ2-3, is EPEVTQTPSHQVTQMGQEVILRCVPISNHLYFYWYRQILGQKVEFLVSFYNNEISEKSEIFDDQFSVERPDGSNFTLKIRSTKLEDSAMYFCASKGGGGPSDTQYFGPGTRLTVL.

V gene TRBV28 combines with J gene TRBJ2-1, with TRBD1 as a possible D gene (5 bases). The CDR3 consists of 13 residues. From germline, CDR1 is MDHEN and CDR2 SYDVKM. The V and J ends lost 3 bases and 4 bases respectively, with 7 bases between them. The CDR3, as DNA: TGTGCCAGCAGTTTCCAGGGTTACAATGAGCAGTTCTTC. Protein: CASSFQGYNEQFF.

The V call is TRBV30, the J call TRBJ2-1; D unclear. The CDR3 is 17 residues long. CDR1 and CDR2 (germline): GTSNPN, SVGIG (reference sequence). With 0 bases removed from V and 9 bases from J, the gap between germline ends came to 24 bases. CDR3 amino acids: CAWSVPPPPLNCPEQFF. CDR3 coding DNA: TGTGCCTGGAGTGTACCCCCCCCTCCTCTTAATTGCCCTGAGCAGTTCTTC.

The genes are TRBV5-1 and TRBJ1-2; D ambiguous. Germline V gives CDR1 SGHRS, CDR2 YFSETQ. Trimming removed 0 bases from V and 2 bases from J, with 5 bases in between. The CDR3 is 13 amino acids. CDR3 loop: CASSLDGNYGYTF. The DNA of the CDR3 is TGCGCCAGCAGCTTGGACGGGAACTATGGCTACACCTTC.

The CDR3 is CASSLQKNTEAFF. CDR3 nucleotides: TGTGCCAGCTCCCTACAGAAGAACACTGAAGCTTTCTTT. The rearrangement joins TRBV18 to TRBJ1-1, with D unclear. The length of the CDR3 is 13 residues. Trimming took 6 bases from V and 1 from J, leaving 9 bases between them. Germline V gives CDR1 KGHSH, CDR2 LQKENI. The full variable domain, its missing parts supplied by reference TRBV18 and TRBJ1-1, is NAGVMQNPRHLVRRRGQEARLRCSPMKGHSHVYWYRQLPEEGLKFMVYLQKENIIDESGMPKERFSAEFPKEGPSILRIQQVVRGDSAAYFCASSLQKNTEAFFGQGTRLTVV.

This sequence joins TRBV5-1 and TRBJ1-5; D uncertain. Trimming removed 4 bases from V and 1 base from J, with 6 bases in between. The CDR3 has 13 amino acids. Looked up from germline, CDR1 is SGHRS and CDR2 is YFSETQ. DNA of the CDR3: TGCGCCAGCAGCGCCGGGAGCAATCAGCCCCAGCATTTT. It yields the protein CASSAGSNQPQHF. The whole variable domain, remainder taken from reference TRBV5-1 and TRBJ1-5, is KAGVTQTPRYLIKTRGQQVTLSCSPISGHRSVSWYQQTPGQGLQFLFEYFSETQRNKGNFPGRFSGRQFSNSRSEMNVSTLELGDSALYLCASSAGSNQPQHFGDGTRLSIL.

The chain uses TRBV5-1 and TRBJ2-3; D is unresolved. V was shortened by 4 bases and J by 4 bases, with 16 bases between the two germline ends. CDR3 length equals 15 residues. Germline V lookup: CDR1 SGHRS, CDR2 YFSETQ. In nucleotides, the CDR3 is TGCGCCAGCAGCCGCCGGTCGTCCGTTGCAGATACGCAGTATTTT. The encoded protein is CASSRRSSVADTQYF.

The chain combines TRBV30 with TRBJ1-1, with 7 bases matching TRBD1. The junction had 6 bases not matched to a gene; V was cut back by 3 bases and J by 5 bases. The length of the CDR3 is 13 residues. Germline V CDR1 and CDR2: GTSNPN, SVGIG (reference sequence). CDR3 sequence reads: CAWSRQGYTEAFF. CDR3 DNA sequence: TGTGCCTGGAGCCGACAGGGATATACTGAAGCTTTCTTT.

The gene calls are TRBV28 and TRBJ2-1, with D maybe TRBD2 (6 bases). There are 16 residues in the CDR3. The V gene lost 4 bases and the J gene lost 2 bases, with 15 bases spanning the gap. Germline V lookup: CDR1 MDHEN, CDR2 SYDVKM. This CDR3 reads CASSSPGTRAYNEQFF. The CDR3 DNA reads TGTGCCAGCAGTTCCCCGGGGACTCGTGCCTACAATGAGCAGTTCTTC.

The chain uses TRBV15 and TRBJ1-5; no clear D gene. The V gene lost 0 bases and the J gene lost 6 bases, with 12 bases spanning the gap. This CDR3 is built from 15 residues. Germline V gene sequence: CDR1 LNHNV, CDR2 YYDKDF (reference sequence). The chain's CDR3 is CATSRDRSRSQPQHF. The CDR3 nucleotides are TGTGCCACCAGCAGAGACAGGTCTCGGTCTCAGCCCCAGCATTTT.

The chain employs TRBV25-1 and TRBJ1-1, with 10 bases lining up with TRBD1. The CDR3 runs to 15 residues. After removal of 6 bases from V and 5 bases from J, the junction contained 9 bases not matched to a gene. CDR1 and CDR2 from the germline V gene are MGHDK and SYGVNS. CDR3 amino acids: CASRTGGAGRTEAFF. In DNA form, the CDR3 reads TGTGCCAGCAGGACAGGGGGCGCCGGGAGGACTGAAGCTTTCTTT.